A selection of T cell receptor beta chains follows, all from one sample in a study of T cell responses to AZD1222 COVID-19 vaccine. This table comes from immunoSEQ multiplex PCR, and its TCRdb copy is limited to in-frame clones, with some not included. This repertoire shows 95,000 to 150,000 clones, 85% to 95% found once; its top ten account for 5%. The sequenced sample was peripheral blood, obtained 28 days after the second AZD1222 dose. These receptors were obtained from an adult who received the AZD1222 COVID-19 vaccine. CDR3s include the opening cysteine and the closing phenylalanine or tryptophan. Each record gives: V gene, clone size, J gene, CDR3 length, D gene, CDR3 DNA, CDR3 protein. The D gene is left open where the match is weak. Rows give clone size only sometimes, using once, few, many, or a class for an expanded clone.

V: TRBV7-2
size: -
J: TRBJ1-2
length: 13
D: -
DNA: TGTGCCAGCAGCTACTTGGGACTCTATGGCTACACCTTC
CDR3: CASSYLGLYGYTF

V: TRBV5-1
size: -
J: TRBJ2-7
length: 14
D: -
DNA: TGCGCCAGCAGCTCGATCCGGGGCTCCTACGAGCAGTACTTC
CDR3: CASSSIRGSYEQYF

V: TRBV6-2/TRBV6-3
size: -
J: TRBJ1-4
length: 20
D: TRBD1
DNA: TGTGCCAGCAGTTACTCCCGGGACAGGGACTTCGTGAGGGCTAATGAAAAACTGTTTTTT
CDR3: CASSYSRDRDFVRANEKLFF

V: TRBV4-1
size: -
J: TRBJ2-7
length: 15
D: -
DNA: TGCGCCAGCAGCCAAGAGGGCGGACCAACCTACGAGCAGTACTTC
CDR3: CASSQEGGPTYEQYF

V: TRBV11-2
size: -
J: TRBJ2-3
length: 14
D: -
DNA: TGTGCCAGCAGCTTAGGTGCTACCACAGATACGCAGTATTTT
CDR3: CASSLGATTDTQYF

V: TRBV6-1
size: -
J: TRBJ1-4
length: 15
D: TRBD1
DNA: TGTGCCAGCAGTGATACCGGGACAGCAAATGAAAAACTGTTTTTT
CDR3: CASSDTGTANEKLFF

V: TRBV5-6
size: -
J: TRBJ2-5
length: 14
D: TRBD2
DNA: TGTGCCAGCAGCTTACTAGCGGGGCAAGAGACCCAGTACTTC
CDR3: CASSLLAGQETQYF

V: TRBV7-2
size: -
J: TRBJ2-1
length: 13
D: -
DNA: TGTGCCAGCAGCACGGGACGCTACAATGAGCAGTTCTTC
CDR3: CASSTGRYNEQFF

V: TRBV5-5
size: -
J: TRBJ1-4
length: 14
D: -
DNA: TGTGCCAGCAGCTCGGGGGCGACTAATGAAAAACTGTTTTTT
CDR3: CASSSGATNEKLFF

V: TRBV11-2
size: once
J: TRBJ2-2
length: 16
D: TRBD2
DNA: TGTGCCAGCAGCTTAATGGCGGGGGGAAACACCGGGGAGCTGTTTTTT
CDR3: CASSLMAGGNTGELFF

V: TRBV2
size: -
J: TRBJ1-3
length: 15
D: -
DNA: TGTGCCAGCATCGGGGAAATTAGCTCTGGAAACACCATATATTTT
CDR3: CASIGEISSGNTIYF

V: TRBV5-8
size: -
J: TRBJ2-1
length: 13
D: -
DNA: TGTGCCAGCAGCTTGGTTCCATATAATGAGCAGTTCTTC
CDR3: CASSLVPYNEQFF

V: TRBV7-9
size: -
J: TRBJ2-1
length: 13
D: -
DNA: TGTGCGACTACCCCCGAGAGGGGTCATGAGCAGTTCTTC
CDR3: CATTPERGHEQFF

V: TRBV6-4
size: -
J: TRBJ2-1
length: 20
D: TRBD1
DNA: TGTGCCAGCAGTGACGGGGTTACCGCACAGGGGGATAGGAAGGACAATGAGCAGTTCTTC
CDR3: CASSDGVTAQGDRKDNEQFF

V: TRBV29-1
size: -
J: TRBJ2-3
length: 10
D: -
DNA: TGCAGCGTTGATATCGGCACGCAGTATTTT
CDR3: CSVDIGTQYF

V: TRBV6-2/TRBV6-3
size: -
J: TRBJ2-7
length: 14
D: TRBD2
DNA: TGTGCCAGCAGTACCCCTAGCGGGGGGGACGAGCAGTACTTC
CDR3: CASSTPSGGDEQYF

V: TRBV3-1/TRBV3-2
size: few
J: TRBJ1-2
length: 16
D: -
DNA: TGTGCCAGCAGCCAGAGTGGGGGAAGGGTCGGCTATGGCTACACCTTC
CDR3: CASSQSGGRVGYGYTF

V: TRBV6-4
size: -
J: TRBJ2-5
length: 19
D: TRBD2
DNA: TGTGCCAGCAGCTCGAGCGGGAGACGCTCCCTGGACGACCAAGAGACCCAGTACTTC
CDR3: CASSSSGRRSLDDQETQYF

V: TRBV7-6
size: few
J: TRBJ2-1
length: 17
D: TRBD2
DNA: TGTGCCAGCAGCTTAAGGGCGGGAGTGGGGCCCTACAATGAGCAGTTCTTC
CDR3: CASSLRAGVGPYNEQFF

V: TRBV4-3
size: -
J: TRBJ1-2
length: 14
D: -
DNA: TGCGCCAGCAGCCAAGAGCTGGCTTGGAGTGCCTACACCTTC
CDR3: CASSQELAWSAYTF

V: TRBV14
size: -
J: TRBJ1-2
length: 13
D: -
DNA: TGTGCCAGCAGCCTCCTCGGGGGGCCCGGCTACACCTTC
CDR3: CASSLLGGPGYTF

V: TRBV6-2/TRBV6-3
size: once
J: TRBJ2-1
length: 18
D: -
DNA: TGTGCCAGCAGTTTCTCCGGGTCCGTTTTAAGCTCCTACAATGAGCAGTTCTTC
CDR3: CASSFSGSVLSSYNEQFF